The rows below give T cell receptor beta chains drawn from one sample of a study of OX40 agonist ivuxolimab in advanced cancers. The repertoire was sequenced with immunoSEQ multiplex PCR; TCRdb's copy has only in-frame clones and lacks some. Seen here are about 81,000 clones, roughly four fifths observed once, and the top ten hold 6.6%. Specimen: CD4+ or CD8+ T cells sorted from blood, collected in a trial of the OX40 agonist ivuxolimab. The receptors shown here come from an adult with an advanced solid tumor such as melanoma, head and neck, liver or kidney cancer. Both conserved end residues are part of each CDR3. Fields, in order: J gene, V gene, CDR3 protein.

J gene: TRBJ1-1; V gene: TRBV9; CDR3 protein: CASGQGINTEAFF
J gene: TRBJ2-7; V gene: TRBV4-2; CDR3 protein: CASSQVGDSHVGEQYF
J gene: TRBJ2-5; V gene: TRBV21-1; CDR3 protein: CASSKRGTGGMTETQYF
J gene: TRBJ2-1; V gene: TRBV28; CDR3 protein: CASSGGPVYNEQFF
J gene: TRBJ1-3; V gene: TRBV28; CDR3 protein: CASSSPRDREDTIYF
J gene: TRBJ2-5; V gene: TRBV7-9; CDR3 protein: CASSPGTSGGAKETQYF
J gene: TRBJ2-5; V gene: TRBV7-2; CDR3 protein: CASSLRRGLRETQYF
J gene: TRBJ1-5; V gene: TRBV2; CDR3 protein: CASRMDSFNQPQHF
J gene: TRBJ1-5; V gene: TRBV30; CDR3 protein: CAWSEGNQPQHF
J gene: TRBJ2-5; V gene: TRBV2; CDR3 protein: CASAAGVQETQYF
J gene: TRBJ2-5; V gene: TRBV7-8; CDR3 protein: CASILPGGQGEETQYF
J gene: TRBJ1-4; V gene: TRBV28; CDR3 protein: CASSWTGGREKLFF
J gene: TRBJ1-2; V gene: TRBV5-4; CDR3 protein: CASSEGLANYGYTF
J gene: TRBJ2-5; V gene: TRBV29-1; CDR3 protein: CSGRAGGRETQYF
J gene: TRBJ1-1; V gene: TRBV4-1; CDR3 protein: CASSRGPAGDTEAFF
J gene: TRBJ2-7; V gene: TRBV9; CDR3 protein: CASSVATDYEQYF
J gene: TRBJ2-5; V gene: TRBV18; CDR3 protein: CASSPGPWETQYF
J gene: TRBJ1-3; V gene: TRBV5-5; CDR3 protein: CASTPGQGRAPGNTIYF
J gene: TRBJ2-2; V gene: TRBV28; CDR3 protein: CASSRLAANTGELFF
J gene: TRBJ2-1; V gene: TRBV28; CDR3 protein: CASSLFRGGRSEQFF
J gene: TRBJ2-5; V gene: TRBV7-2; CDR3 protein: CASSLGETVRWETQYF
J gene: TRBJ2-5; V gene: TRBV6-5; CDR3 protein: CASSYGASLETQYF
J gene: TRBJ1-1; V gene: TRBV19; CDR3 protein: CASSIYGLDTEAFF
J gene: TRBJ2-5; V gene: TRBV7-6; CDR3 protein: CASSLGGGGASETQYF
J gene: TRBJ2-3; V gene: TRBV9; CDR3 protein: CASSVTPSGDTQYF
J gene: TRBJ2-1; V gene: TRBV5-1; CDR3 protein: CASSPGGPGNEQFF
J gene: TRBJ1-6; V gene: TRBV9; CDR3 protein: CASHTGQYNSPLHF
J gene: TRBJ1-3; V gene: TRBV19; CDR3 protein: CASSIGTSSGNTIYF
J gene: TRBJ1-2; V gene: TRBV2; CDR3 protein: CASRPTGLGGYTF
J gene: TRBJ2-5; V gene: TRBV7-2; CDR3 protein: CASSLFERETQYF
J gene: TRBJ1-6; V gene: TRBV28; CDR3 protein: CASSSTGINEAGSPLHF
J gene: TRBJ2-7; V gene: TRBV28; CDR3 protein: CASSLVYNPVEQYF
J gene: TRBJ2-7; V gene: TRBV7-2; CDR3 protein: CASSVDISYEQYF
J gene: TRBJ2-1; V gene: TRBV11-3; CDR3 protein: CASSLDGGRYDNEQFF
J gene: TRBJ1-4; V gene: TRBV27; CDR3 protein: CASSLTPGVGEKLFF
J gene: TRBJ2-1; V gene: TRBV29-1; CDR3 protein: CSLRRGASSYNEQFF
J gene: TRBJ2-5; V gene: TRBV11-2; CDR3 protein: CASSSHGRRETQYF
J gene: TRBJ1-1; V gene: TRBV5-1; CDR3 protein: CASSARQGADNTEAFF
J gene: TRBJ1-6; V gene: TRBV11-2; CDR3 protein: CASSPPGPPPLHF
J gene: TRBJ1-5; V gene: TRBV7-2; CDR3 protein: CASSLTGQQNQPQHF
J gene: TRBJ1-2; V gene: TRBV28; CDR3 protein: CASRAATELNYGYTF
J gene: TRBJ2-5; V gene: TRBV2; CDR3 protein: CASPNENQETQYF
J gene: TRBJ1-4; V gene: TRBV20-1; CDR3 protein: CSATRDEKLFF
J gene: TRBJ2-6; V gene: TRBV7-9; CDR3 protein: CASSSYYSLSGANVLTF
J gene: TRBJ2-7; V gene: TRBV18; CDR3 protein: CVSSPGPLSYEQYF
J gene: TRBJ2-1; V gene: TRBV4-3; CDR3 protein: CASSQSGGTEAYNEQFF
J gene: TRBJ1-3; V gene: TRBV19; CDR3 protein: CASLRTGTQGNTIYF
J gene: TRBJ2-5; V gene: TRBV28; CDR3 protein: CASSYPGGQETQYF
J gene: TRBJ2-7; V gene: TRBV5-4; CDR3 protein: CASRQPGNEQYF
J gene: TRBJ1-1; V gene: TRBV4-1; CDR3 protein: CASSQGRARVSSTEAFF
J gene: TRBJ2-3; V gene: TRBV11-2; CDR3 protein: CASSLDAGLAGESDTQYF